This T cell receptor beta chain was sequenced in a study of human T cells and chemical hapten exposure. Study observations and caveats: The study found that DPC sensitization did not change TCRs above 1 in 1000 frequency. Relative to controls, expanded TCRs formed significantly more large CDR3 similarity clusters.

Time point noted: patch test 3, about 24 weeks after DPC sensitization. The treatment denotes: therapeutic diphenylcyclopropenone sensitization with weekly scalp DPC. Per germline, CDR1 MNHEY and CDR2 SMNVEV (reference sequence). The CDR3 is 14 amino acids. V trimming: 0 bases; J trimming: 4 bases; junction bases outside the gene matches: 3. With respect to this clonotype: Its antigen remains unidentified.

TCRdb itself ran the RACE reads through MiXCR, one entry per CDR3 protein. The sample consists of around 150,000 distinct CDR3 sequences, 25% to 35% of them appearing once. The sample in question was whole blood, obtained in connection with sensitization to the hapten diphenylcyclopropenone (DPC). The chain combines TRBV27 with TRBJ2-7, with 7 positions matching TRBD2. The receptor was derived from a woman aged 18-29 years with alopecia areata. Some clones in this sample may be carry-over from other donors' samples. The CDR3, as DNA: TGTGCCAGCAGTTTATCGGGGGGGAGATACGAGCAGTACTTC. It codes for CASSLSGGRYEQYF.